The 20 T cell receptor beta chains in this list originate from one sample, sequenced in a study of response to subunit inactivated influenza vaccine. Via MiXCR, TCRdb re-called the RT-PCR reads, giving one row per CDR3 protein. Of around 320,000 distinct CDR3 sequences detected, roughly 22% appear once; the ten largest clones hold about 9.4%. The sequences come from PBMCs from blood, collected approximately 22 months after vaccination. These receptors came from a man aged 45-69 years who received an inactivated influenza vaccine.

This clonotype showed up just a few times. The CDR3 DNA reads as TGCGCCAGCAGCCAAGGGCCGAGGGCGGGATTGTCCTACAATGAGCAGTTCTTC. Translated: CASSQGPRAGLSYNEQFF. The J gene is TRBJ2-1, the V gene TRBV4-3; D is possibly TRBD2 (6 bases). Germline CDR1 reads LGHNA; CDR2 reads YSLEER. This CDR3 contains 18 residues. Trimming took 1 base from V and 1 from J, leaving 17 bases between them.

This clonotype was observed a few times. CDR3 bases: TGTGCCAGTAGTATAACCCCCGGAGGGGAAAATAACTATGGCTACACCTTC. It codes for CASSITPGGENNYGYTF. The chain links TRBV19 to TRBJ1-2; the D gene is possibly TRBD1 (5 bases). V lost 2 bases and J lost 1, with 17 bases in between. Germline V gene sequence: CDR1 LNHDA, CDR2 SQIVND (reference sequence). This CDR3 is built from 17 residues.

With respect to this clonotype: This sequence may be a read error, since a much larger clone differs from it by one base. V usage is TRBV20-1 and J usage is TRBJ1-6; the D is unclear. CDR1 DFQATT and CDR2 SNEGSKA come from the germline V gene (reference sequence). V gave up 7 bases and J gave up 5 bases, with 9 bases separating them. The CDR3 consists of 12 residues. As DNA, the CDR3 is TGCAGTGTTAGGACTCATAATTCACCCCTCCACTTT. It yields the protein CSVRTHNSPLHF.

The chain recombines TRBV5-1 with TRBJ2-1; D unresolved. This CDR3 is 13 amino acids long. Germline V gene data show CDR1 as SGHRS and CDR2 as YFSETQ. V was shortened by 8 bases and J by 3 bases, with 12 bases between the two germline ends. The chain's CDR3 is CASTMDVYNEQFF. The CDR3 nucleotides are TGCGCCAGTACCATGGACGTCTACAATGAGCAGTTCTTC.

Here the CDR3 DNA reads TGTGCCAGCAGGGACCACAGCGACCAGTTCTTC. It specifies CASRDHSDQFF. The rearrangement uses TRBV6-1 and TRBJ2-1; no reliable D call. V was shortened by 6 bases and J by 13 bases, with 13 bases between the two germline ends. Germline V lookup: CDR1 MNHNS, CDR2 SASEGT. CDR3 size: 11 residues.

The V and J genes are TRBV4-1 and TRBJ2-4, with D unresolved. Germline CDR1 MGHRA, CDR2 YSYEKL. Trimming shortened V by 4 bases and J by 0 bases, and 16 bases separated the two germline ends. The CDR3 runs to 17 residues. As DNA, the CDR3 is TGCGCCAGCAGCCCCTTAAAATCCGGTCTAGCCAAAAACATTCAGTACTTC. Its translation is CASSPLKSGLAKNIQYF.

The chain is built from TRBV11-1 and TRBJ2-3, with TRBD1 identical over 10 bases. Per germline, CDR1 SGHAT and CDR2 FQDESV (reference sequence). The ends lost 5 bases at V and 6 bases at J; junction bases unmatched: 5. The CDR3 runs to 14 residues. In DNA, the CDR3 is TGTGCCAGCAGCCGGGACAGGGGAATGGATACGCAGTATTTT. Amino acid sequence: CASSRDRGMDTQYF.

This rearrangement joins TRBV7-9 to TRBJ1-1; D remains unclear. Germline V gene sequence: CDR1 SEHNR, CDR2 FQNEAQ (reference sequence). The CDR3 has 16 residues. The V gene lost 2 bases and the J gene lost 1 base, with 14 bases spanning the gap. CDR3 protein: CASSLIETGGNTEAFF. DNA of the CDR3: TGTGCCAGCAGCTTAATTGAGACCGGAGGGAACACTGAAGCTTTCTTT.

The rearrangement links TRBV5-1 to TRBJ2-3, with D maybe TRBD1 (5 bases). Trimming stripped 3 bases from V and 4 bases from J, with 12 bases between. Looked up from germline, CDR1 is SGHRS and CDR2 is YFSETQ. CDR3 size: 14 residues. CDR3 region: CASSSQGSPDTQYF. CDR3 sequence (DNA): TGCGCCAGCAGCTCGCAGGGTAGCCCAGATACGCAGTATTTT.

This clonotype occurred many times. The chain combines TRBV4-1 with TRBJ1-2; D gene unclear. CDR1 and CDR2 (germline): MGHRA, YSYEKL. V gave up 1 base and J gave up 8 bases, with 23 bases separating them. The CDR3 spans 17 residues. The CDR3 is CASSQGLRMGSYPGYTF. The CDR3 DNA reads TGCGCCAGCAGCCAAGGATTAAGGATGGGTTCCTATCCGGGCTACACCTTC.

The genes are TRBV2 and TRBJ1-1; perhaps TRBD1 as D (5 bases). Deletions cut 6 bases from V and 11 bases from J, with 16 bases between. Germline V CDR1 and CDR2: SNHLY, FYNNEI. This CDR3 is 12 amino acids long. The CDR3 region has the DNA TGTGCCAGCAGCGCCCGGGCCTGGGGGGCTTTCTTT. Its translation is CASSARAWGAFF. The whole variable domain, filled in from reference TRBV2 and TRBJ1-1, reads EPEVTQTPSHQVTQMGQEVILRCVPISNHLYFYWYRQILGQKVEFLVSFYNNEISEKSEIFDDQFSVERPDGSNFTLKIRSTKLEDSAMYFCASSARAWGAFFGQGTRLTVV.

This clonotype turned up a few times. The rearrangement joins TRBV4-1 to TRBJ1-3; D not resolved. V lost 4 bases and J lost 0, with 10 bases in between. Looked up from germline, CDR1 is MGHRA and CDR2 is YSYEKL. The CDR3 is made up of 15 amino acids. CDR3 protein: CASSPLAISGNTIYF. CDR3 sequence (DNA): TGCGCCAGCAGCCCATTAGCGATCTCTGGAAACACCATATATTTT.

This chain connects TRBV18 to TRBJ2-7; D remains ambiguous. Germline loops: CDR1 KGHSH, CDR2 LQKENI. The CDR3 contains 13 residues. Deletions cut 0 bases from V and 4 bases from J, with 7 bases between. The CDR3 DNA reads TGTGCCAGCTCACCACCAGACCCGTACGAGCAGTACTTC. Translating gives CASSPPDPYEQYF.

This chain connects TRBV20-1 to TRBJ2-7; 7 nucleotides agree with TRBD2. The junction had 2 bases not matched to a gene; V was cut back by 0 bases and J by 0 bases. This CDR3 spans 14 amino acids. Germline V gene sequence: CDR1 DFQATT, CDR2 SNEGSKA (reference sequence). CDR3 coding DNA: TGCAGTGCTAGAGATCGCGGGAGCTCCTACGAGCAGTACTTC. Translation gives CSARDRGSSYEQYF.

This rearrangement joins TRBV18 to TRBJ1-5; perhaps TRBD1 as D (5 bases). Germline V gives CDR1 KGHSH, CDR2 LQKENI. The CDR3 runs to 14 residues. V was pared by 6 bases and J by 1 base, with 10 bases between. The CDR3 region is CASSQGNSNQPQHF. As DNA, the CDR3 is TGTGCCAGCTCGCAGGGTAACAGCAATCAGCCCCAGCATTTT.

V is TRBV15 and J is TRBJ1-5; perhaps TRBD1 as D (5 bases). V dropped 0 bases and J dropped 7 bases, with 13 bases sitting between them. This CDR3 is built from 15 residues. CDR1 is LNHNV, CDR2 YYDKDF, per germline (reference sequence). The CDR3 DNA is TGTGCCACCAGCAGAGACTCAGGGTCCGGGCAGCCCCAGCATTTT. Encoded protein: CATSRDSGSGQPQHF.

Only a few counts were recorded for this clonotype. The J gene is TRBJ2-1, the V gene TRBV27; perhaps TRBD1 as D (6 bases). With 5 bases removed from V and 6 bases from J, the gap between germline ends came to 8 bases. This CDR3 is 12 amino acids long. The V gene's germline CDR1 is MNHEY and CDR2 SMNVEV (reference sequence). The CDR3 loop is CASSRDINEQFF. The CDR3 nucleotides read TGTGCCAGCAGTCGGGACATCAATGAGCAGTTCTTC.

The chain uses TRBV27 and TRBJ2-3; D gene unclear. Germline CDR1 is MNHEY and CDR2 is SMNVEV (reference sequence). This CDR3 is 13 amino acids long. Trimming cost V 5 bases and J 3 bases, with 9 bases left between them. The CDR3 DNA follows: TGTGCCAGCAGTCTAACCTGGACAGATACGCAGTATTTT. Its translation is CASSLTWTDTQYF.

The chain joins TRBV20-1 to TRBJ2-1; D may correspond to TRBD1 or TRBD2 (5 bases each). V was trimmed by 0 bases and J by 4 bases, leaving 13 bases between them. This CDR3 contains 15 residues. Germline V gene sequence: CDR1 DFQATT, CDR2 SNEGSKA (reference sequence). The CDR3 DNA is TGCAGTGCTAGAGATCCGGGACGACCATACAATGAGCAGTTCTTC. Residues: CSARDPGRPYNEQFF.

This clonotype was counted only a few times. The chain recombines TRBV25-1 with TRBJ1-2; the D is unclear. Germline CDR1 reads MGHDK; CDR2 reads SYGVNS. The CDR3 spans 13 residues. V lost 5 bases and J lost 4, with 11 bases in between. CDR3 protein: CASSPNEGYGYTF. Here the CDR3 DNA reads TGTGCCAGCAGTCCAAACGAAGGCTATGGCTACACCTTC.